This T cell receptor (beta chain) was found in a study of cytomegalovirus exposure and HLA in healthy donors. PCR involved 60 Vbeta and 13 Jbeta primers. This table comes from immunoSEQ multiplex PCR, and its TCRdb copy is limited to in-frame clones, with some not included. This repertoire includes approximately 100,000 clones. Remarks on this clone: The antigen is not known.

Germline loops: CDR1 SGHDT, CDR2 YYEEEE. Trimming took 2 bases from V and 5 from J, leaving 11 bases between them. There are 14 residues in the CDR3. Notes on the study in general: Later on, a genetic analysis was performed. It linked a missense variant in DCLRE1C with V- and J-gene trimming of TCR beta. Only CMV serostatus was available as immune exposure information.

The source of this sequence is a man aged 50-59 years in good health and CMV-seronegative. The sample comprised PBMCs. The chain employs TRBV5-6 and TRBJ2-1; no firm D call. CDR3 sequence (DNA): TGTGCCAGCAGCTTAAAGCGCATTGACAATGAGCAGTTCTTC. Translated: CASSLKRIDNEQFF.